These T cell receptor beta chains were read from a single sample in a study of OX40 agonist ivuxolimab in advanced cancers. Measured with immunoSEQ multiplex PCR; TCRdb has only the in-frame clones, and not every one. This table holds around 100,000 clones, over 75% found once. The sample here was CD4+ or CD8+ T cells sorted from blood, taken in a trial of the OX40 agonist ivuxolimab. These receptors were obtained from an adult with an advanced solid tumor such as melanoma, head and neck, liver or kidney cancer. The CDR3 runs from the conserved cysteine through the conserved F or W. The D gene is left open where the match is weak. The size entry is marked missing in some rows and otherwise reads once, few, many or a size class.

TGCGCCAGCAGCCAAGGAGGTAGGGCAGGGGAAAAACTGTTTTTT,CASSQGGRAGEKLFF,TRBV4-1,TRBJ1-4,.,.
TGTGCCAGCGTTGAGAAAAGGGTCGGTGAGCAGTTCTTC,CASVEKRVGEQFF,TRBV6-6,TRBJ2-1,once,.
TGTGCCAGTACAGCGACAGGGGGTTTTTACGAGCAGTACTTC,CASTATGGFYEQYF,TRBV19,TRBJ2-7,.,TRBD1
TGCGCCAGCAGCCTAGAAGGGGGCGGCACTGAAGCTTTCTTT,CASSLEGGGTEAFF,TRBV5-1,TRBJ1-1,.,TRBD1
TGCAGCGCCCACGGGGTAGCGGGGGAAAACAATGAGCAGTTCTTC,CSAHGVAGENNEQFF,TRBV29-1,TRBJ2-1,.,TRBD2
TGTGCCAGCAGTTGGAAAAATGAGCAGTTCTTC,CASSWKNEQFF,TRBV5-4,TRBJ2-1,.,.
TGTGCCAGCAGCCCGGTGGGGGTTGGCACCGGGGAGCTGTTTTTT,CASSPVGVGTGELFF,TRBV5-5,TRBJ2-2,.,.
TGCGCCAGCAGCGGGGGCGTCGGAGAGACCCAGTACTTC,CASSGGVGETQYF,TRBV5-1,TRBJ2-5,.,.
TGTGCCAGCAGCTTAGAGGTAGCGGGAGGTACCTACGAGCAGTACTTC,CASSLEVAGGTYEQYF,TRBV7-8,TRBJ2-7,once,TRBD2
TGTGCCAGCAGCGTGGGGGCGACCGTCAACACTGAAGCTTTCTTT,CASSVGATVNTEAFF,TRBV9,TRBJ1-1,.,.
TGTGCCAGCAGTGAATATACTAGCGGGTCCCTGAAGCAGTTCTTC,CASSEYTSGSLKQFF,TRBV6-1,TRBJ2-1,.,TRBD2
TGTGCCAGCAGCAAAGGTCAGGTACGAACCTACGAGCAGTACTTC,CASSKGQVRTYEQYF,TRBV21-1,TRBJ2-7,.,.
TGTGCTAGTGGTTTGGGGGGTCTCCCCCTCACAGATACGCAGTATTTT,CASGLGGLPLTDTQYF,TRBV12-5,TRBJ2-3,.,.
TGTGCCAGCAGCTTAGATCCAGGGAGAGGTGAGACCCAGTACTTC,CASSLDPGRGETQYF,TRBV11-2,TRBJ2-5,.,.
TGTGCCAGCAGCCAAGAGTTAGGGGGGTCTGGATCACCCCTCCACTTT,CASSQELGGSGSPLHF,TRBV14,TRBJ1-6,.,.
TGTGCCAGCAGCAAAGAACAGGGGCAGGCTTGGAACCAGCCCCAGCATTTT,CASSKEQGQAWNQPQHF,TRBV21-1,TRBJ1-5,.,.
TGTGCCGGGTCCGGTAGACCGAACGTAGACGTCGGCACAGATACGCAGTATTTT,CAGSGRPNVDVGTDTQYF,TRBV7-9,TRBJ2-3,.,.
TGTGCCAGCAGCCCCACCACAGACGGCAATCAGCCCCAGCATTTT,CASSPTTDGNQPQHF,TRBV7-9,TRBJ1-5,.,.
TGTGCCAGCAGTGCGAACAAGGGACGCGACTATGGCTACACCTTC,CASSANKGRDYGYTF,TRBV2,TRBJ1-2,.,.
TGTGCCAGCAGTGGGGGGGACATTAGCAATCAGCCCCAGCATTTT,CASSGGDISNQPQHF,TRBV6-1,TRBJ1-5,once,.
TGTGCCTGGAGGGGGGACAGGGGTAAGGATGAAGGCACCTTC,CAWRGDRGKDEGTF,TRBV30,TRBJ1-2,.,TRBD1
TGTGCCAGCAGCCAAAGCAGGGGGGCCCTCTCCTACGAGCAGTACTTC,CASSQSRGALSYEQYF,TRBV4-2,TRBJ2-7,.,.
TGTGCCAGCAGCTTAGGAACTAGCGAATACGCAGATACGCAGTATTTT,CASSLGTSEYADTQYF,TRBV7-9,TRBJ2-3,.,TRBD2
TGCGCCAGCAGCTTGGTGCAGGGTAAAAGGCCTTACGAGCAGTACTTC,CASSLVQGKRPYEQYF,TRBV5-1,TRBJ2-7,once,.
TGTGCCAGCAGCCGTAGCGGGGGCGCTCGGGAGACCCAGTACTTC,CASSRSGGARETQYF,TRBV7-6,TRBJ2-5,.,TRBD2
TGTGCCAGCAGCTCTTACAGGGGAACGGGTGAAGCTTTCTTT,CASSSYRGTGEAFF,TRBV11-1,TRBJ1-1,.,TRBD1
TGTGCCAGCAGCTTGGTCGGGGCCCTAGGCTATGGCTACACCTTC,CASSLVGALGYGYTF,TRBV5-6,TRBJ1-2,.,.
TGTGCCAGCAGCCTCTTCGTACCCCCTAATTCACCCCTCCACTTT,CASSLFVPPNSPLHF,TRBV11-2,TRBJ1-6,.,.
TGTGCCAGCAGCCCAAGTCGAGGGTCTGGAAACACCATATATTTT,CASSPSRGSGNTIYF,TRBV27,TRBJ1-3,.,.
TGTGCCAGCAGCCAAGCGGAGGGCCCCAATCAGCCCCAGCATTTT,CASSQAEGPNQPQHF,TRBV4-2,TRBJ1-5,.,.
TGTGCCAGCAGTGATCCGGGGGCGTTTTCCTATGGCTACACCTTC,CASSDPGAFSYGYTF,TRBV2,TRBJ1-2,.,.
TGTGCCAGTAGTATGGGACAGCCTGGCACTGAAGCTTTCTTT,CASSMGQPGTEAFF,TRBV19,TRBJ1-1,.,TRBD1
TGTGCCAGTAGTATACCGGGACGCTACGAGCAGTACTTC,CASSIPGRYEQYF,TRBV19,TRBJ2-7,.,.
TGTGCCAGCAGCCTAGGGACAGTGACACCCCTCCACTTT,CASSLGTVTPLHF,TRBV11-2,TRBJ1-6,.,TRBD1
TGTGCCTGGGCGGACAGGGGCATCACAGATACGCAGTATTTT,CAWADRGITDTQYF,TRBV30,TRBJ2-3,.,TRBD1
TGTGCCAGCAGCCCGGACCAGGGCGGTGGCTACACCTTC,CASSPDQGGGYTF,TRBV5-4,TRBJ1-2,.,.
TGTGCCATCAGTGTAACAGGGGAGGCCACTGAAGCTTTCTTT,CAISVTGEATEAFF,TRBV10-3,TRBJ1-1,few,TRBD1
TGTGCCAGCAGCTTGGCCAGATGGGACAGTTACAATGAGCAGTTCTTC,CASSLARWDSYNEQFF,TRBV5-4,TRBJ2-1,.,TRBD1
TGCGCCAGCAGCTTGGAACGCGGCGGGGGGGTGTTTTCCCCAGATACGCAGTATTTT,CASSLERGGGVFSPDTQYF,TRBV5-1,TRBJ2-3,.,TRBD2
TGTGCCAGCAGCTCATCTCGACAGGGGGCGAGGTATAATTCACCCCTCCACTTT,CASSSSRQGARYNSPLHF,TRBV5-6,TRBJ1-6,few,TRBD1
TGTGCCAGTAGGAGCAACTCCTACAATGAGCAGTTCTTC,CASRSNSYNEQFF,TRBV19,TRBJ2-1,.,.
TGTGCCAGCAGCTTGTCCCTAGGAACCCTTGAGCAGTTCTTC,CASSLSLGTLEQFF,TRBV5-6,TRBJ2-1,.,.
TGTGCCTTGGACCCGAGCTCTGGAAACACCATATATTTT,CALDPSSGNTIYF,TRBV30,TRBJ1-3,.,.
TGTGCCAGCAGCCTCGGGGACGGAGACGAGCAGTACTTC,CASSLGDGDEQYF,TRBV11-3,TRBJ2-7,few,.
TGTGCCAGCGGCCCGACAGGGGTTAATGAAAAACTGTTTTTT,CASGPTGVNEKLFF,TRBV28,TRBJ1-4,.,TRBD1
TGTGCCAGCAGCGCGTCTAGCGGGAGGAACACAGATACGCAGTATTTT,CASSASSGRNTDTQYF,TRBV7-8,TRBJ2-3,.,TRBD2
TGTGCCAGCAGCTTAGGACCAGCGGGGACCGCGGGGCAGTTCTTC,CASSLGPAGTAGQFF,TRBV11-2,TRBJ2-1,.,TRBD2